What follows describes a single TCR beta chain. Its antigen is unidentified. This entry belongs to a study of CD4 T cells in relation to SARS-CoV-2 and coronaviruses. Study in general: Convalescent patients had median age about 40 years, range roughly 20 to 80. Study-level findings and limits: No crossreactivity against non-spike viral proteins was tested here.

CDR1 and CDR2 from the germline V gene are ENHRY and SYGVKD. The CDR3 length is 15 residues. The junction had 8 bases not matched to a gene; V was cut back by 6 bases and J by 4 bases. Naive or memory CD4+ cells were cultured 1:1 with T cell-depleted PBMCs plus CEF. The data were produced by immunoSEQ multiplex PCR, yet TCRdb's version contains in-frame clones alone and is incomplete. The sample includes 41,000 or so clones, approximately 87% seen only once; the top ten take about 1.2%. Sequencing used naive CD4+ T cells from PBMCs, cultured in vitro. The subset is: naive CD4+ T cells isolated by negative enrichment. This clonotype originated in an adult with COVID-19. The rearrangement joins TRBV10-3 to TRBJ2-3; TRBD1 matches 9 bases. This CDR3 reads CAISGTGMEADTQYF. Written as DNA, the CDR3 is TGTGCCATCAGCGGGACAGGGATGGAAGCAGATACGCAGTATTTT.